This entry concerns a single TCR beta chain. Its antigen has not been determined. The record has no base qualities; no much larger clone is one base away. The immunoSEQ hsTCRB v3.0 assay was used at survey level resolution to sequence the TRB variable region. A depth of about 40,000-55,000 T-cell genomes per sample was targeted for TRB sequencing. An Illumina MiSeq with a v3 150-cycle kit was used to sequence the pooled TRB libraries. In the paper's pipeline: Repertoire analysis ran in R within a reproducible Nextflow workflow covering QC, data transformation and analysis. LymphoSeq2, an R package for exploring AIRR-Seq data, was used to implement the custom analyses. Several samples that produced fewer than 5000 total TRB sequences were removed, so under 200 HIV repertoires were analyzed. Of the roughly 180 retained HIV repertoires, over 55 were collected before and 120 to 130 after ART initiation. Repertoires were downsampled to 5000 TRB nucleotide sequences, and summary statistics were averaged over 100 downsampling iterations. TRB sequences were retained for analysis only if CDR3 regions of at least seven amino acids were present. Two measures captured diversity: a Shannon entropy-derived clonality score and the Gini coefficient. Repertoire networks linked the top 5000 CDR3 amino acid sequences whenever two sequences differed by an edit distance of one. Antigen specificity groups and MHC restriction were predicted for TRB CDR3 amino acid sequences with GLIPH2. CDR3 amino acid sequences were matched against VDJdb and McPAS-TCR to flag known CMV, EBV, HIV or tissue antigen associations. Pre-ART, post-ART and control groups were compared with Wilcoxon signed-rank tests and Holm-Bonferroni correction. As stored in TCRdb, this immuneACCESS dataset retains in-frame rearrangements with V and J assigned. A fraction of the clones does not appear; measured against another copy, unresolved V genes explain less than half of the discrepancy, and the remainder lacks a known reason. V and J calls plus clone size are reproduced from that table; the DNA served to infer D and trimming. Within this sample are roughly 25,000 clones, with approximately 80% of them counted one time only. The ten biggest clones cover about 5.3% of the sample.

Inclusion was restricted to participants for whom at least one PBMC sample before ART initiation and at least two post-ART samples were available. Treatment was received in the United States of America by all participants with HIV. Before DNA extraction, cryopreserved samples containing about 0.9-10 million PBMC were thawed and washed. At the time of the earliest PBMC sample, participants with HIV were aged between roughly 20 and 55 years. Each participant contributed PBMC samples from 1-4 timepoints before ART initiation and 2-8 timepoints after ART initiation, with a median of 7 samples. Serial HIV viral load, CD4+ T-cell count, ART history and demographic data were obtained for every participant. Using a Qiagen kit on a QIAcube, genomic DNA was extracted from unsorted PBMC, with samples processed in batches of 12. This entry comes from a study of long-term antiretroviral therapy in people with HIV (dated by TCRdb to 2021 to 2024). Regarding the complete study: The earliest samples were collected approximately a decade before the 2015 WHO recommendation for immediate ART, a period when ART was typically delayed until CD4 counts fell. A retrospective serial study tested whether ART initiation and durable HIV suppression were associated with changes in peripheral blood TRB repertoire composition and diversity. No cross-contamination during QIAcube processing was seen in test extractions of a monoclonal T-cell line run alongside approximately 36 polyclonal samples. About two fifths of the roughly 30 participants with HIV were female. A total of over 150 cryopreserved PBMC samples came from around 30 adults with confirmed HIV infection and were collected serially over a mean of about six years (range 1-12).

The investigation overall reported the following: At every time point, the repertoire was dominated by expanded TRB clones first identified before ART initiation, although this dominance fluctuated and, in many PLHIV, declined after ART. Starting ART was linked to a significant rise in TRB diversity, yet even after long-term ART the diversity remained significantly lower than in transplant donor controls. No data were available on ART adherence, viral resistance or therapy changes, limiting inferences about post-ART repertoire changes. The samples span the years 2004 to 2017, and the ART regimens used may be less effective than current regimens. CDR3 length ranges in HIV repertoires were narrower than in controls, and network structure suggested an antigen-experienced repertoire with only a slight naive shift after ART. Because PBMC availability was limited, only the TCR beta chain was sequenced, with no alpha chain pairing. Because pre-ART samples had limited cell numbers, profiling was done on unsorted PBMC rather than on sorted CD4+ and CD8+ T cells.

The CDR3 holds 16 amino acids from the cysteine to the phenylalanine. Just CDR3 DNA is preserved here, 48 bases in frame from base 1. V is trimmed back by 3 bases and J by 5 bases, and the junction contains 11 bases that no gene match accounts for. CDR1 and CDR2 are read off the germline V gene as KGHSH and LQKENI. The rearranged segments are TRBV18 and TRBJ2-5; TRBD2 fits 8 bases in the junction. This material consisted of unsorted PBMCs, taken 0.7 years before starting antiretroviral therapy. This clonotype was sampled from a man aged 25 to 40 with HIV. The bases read TGTGCCAGCTCACCGGATCTGGCGGGAGGTTTGGAGACCCAGTACTTC. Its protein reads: CASSPDLAGGLETQYF.